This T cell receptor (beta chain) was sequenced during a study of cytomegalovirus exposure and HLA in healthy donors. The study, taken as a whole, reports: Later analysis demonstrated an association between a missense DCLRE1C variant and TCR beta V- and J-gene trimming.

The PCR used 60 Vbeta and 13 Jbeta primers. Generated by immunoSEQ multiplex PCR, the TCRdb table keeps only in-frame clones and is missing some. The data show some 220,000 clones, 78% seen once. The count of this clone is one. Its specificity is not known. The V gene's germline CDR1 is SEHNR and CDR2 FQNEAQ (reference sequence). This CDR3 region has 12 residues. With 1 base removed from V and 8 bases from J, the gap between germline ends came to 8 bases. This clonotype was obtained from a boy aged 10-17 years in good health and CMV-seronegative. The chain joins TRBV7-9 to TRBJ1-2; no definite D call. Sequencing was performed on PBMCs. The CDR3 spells CASSLGTGGYTF. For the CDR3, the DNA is TGTGCCAGCAGCTTAGGGACGGGAGGCTACACCTTC.